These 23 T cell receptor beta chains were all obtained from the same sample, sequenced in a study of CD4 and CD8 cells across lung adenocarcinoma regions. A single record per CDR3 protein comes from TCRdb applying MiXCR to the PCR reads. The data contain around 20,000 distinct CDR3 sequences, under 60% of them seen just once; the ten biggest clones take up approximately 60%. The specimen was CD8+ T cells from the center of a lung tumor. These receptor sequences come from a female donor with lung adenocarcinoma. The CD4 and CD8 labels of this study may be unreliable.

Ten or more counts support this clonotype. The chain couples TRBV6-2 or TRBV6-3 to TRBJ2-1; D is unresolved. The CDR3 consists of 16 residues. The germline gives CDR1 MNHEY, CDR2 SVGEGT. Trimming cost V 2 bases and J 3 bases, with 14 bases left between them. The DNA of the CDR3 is TGTGCCAGCAGTTACAGAGACTCTATCGGCTACAATGAGCAGTTCTTC. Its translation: CASSYRDSIGYNEQFF.

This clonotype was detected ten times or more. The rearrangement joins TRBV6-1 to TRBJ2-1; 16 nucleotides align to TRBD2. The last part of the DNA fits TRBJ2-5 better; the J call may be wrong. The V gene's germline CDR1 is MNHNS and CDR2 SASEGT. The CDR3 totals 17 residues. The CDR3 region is CASSPKGLAGGKETQYF. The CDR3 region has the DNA TGTGCCAGCAGTCCCAAGGGACTAGCGGGGGGGAAAGAGACCCAGTACTTC.

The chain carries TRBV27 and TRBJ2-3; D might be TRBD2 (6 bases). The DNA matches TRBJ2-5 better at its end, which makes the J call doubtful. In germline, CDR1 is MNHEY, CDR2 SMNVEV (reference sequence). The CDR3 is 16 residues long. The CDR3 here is CASTSWRDRSTDTQYF. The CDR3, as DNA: TGTGCCAGCACCTCTTGGCGGGACCGTAGCACAGATACCCAGTACTTC.

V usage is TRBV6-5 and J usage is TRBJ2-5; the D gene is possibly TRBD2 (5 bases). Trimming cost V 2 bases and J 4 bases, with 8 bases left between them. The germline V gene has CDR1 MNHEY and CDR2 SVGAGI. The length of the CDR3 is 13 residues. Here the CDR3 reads CASSYRERETQYF. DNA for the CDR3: TGTGCCAGCAGTTACAGGGAGAGAGAGACCCAGTACTTC.

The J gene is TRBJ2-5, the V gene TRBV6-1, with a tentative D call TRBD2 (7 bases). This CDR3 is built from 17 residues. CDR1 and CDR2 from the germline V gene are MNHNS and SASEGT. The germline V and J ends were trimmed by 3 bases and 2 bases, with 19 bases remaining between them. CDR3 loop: CASSDTRGPVDQETQYF. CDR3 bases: TGTGCCAGCAGTGATACGCGGGGGCCGGTAGATCAAGAGACCCAGTACTTC.

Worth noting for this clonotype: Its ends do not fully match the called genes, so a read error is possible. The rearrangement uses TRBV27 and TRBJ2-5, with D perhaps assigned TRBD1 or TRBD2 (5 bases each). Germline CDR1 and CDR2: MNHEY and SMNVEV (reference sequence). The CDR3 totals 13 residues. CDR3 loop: CASGLRGQDMQYF. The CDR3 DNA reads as TGTGCCAGCGGGCTGAGGGGCCAAGATATGCAGTATTTC.

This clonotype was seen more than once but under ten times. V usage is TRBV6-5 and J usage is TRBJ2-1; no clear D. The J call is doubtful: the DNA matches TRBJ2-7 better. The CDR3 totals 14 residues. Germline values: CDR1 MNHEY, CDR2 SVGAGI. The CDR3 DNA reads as TGTGCCAGCAGTTACTCCGTAACAACCTACGAGCAGTACTTC. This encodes CASSYSVTTYEQYF.

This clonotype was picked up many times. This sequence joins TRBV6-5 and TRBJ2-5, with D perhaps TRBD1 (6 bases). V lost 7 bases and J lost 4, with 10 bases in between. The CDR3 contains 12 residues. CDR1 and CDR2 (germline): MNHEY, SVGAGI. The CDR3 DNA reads TGTGCCAGCACCTCAGGGGTAGAGACCCAGTACTTC. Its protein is CASTSGVETQYF.

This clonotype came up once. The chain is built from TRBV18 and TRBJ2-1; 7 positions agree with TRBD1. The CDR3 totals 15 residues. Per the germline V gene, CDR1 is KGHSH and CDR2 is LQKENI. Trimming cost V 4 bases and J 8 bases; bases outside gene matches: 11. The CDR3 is CASSRDLTGIDEQFF. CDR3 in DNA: TGTGCCAGCTCACGCGACTTGACAGGGATCGATGAGCAGTTCTTC.

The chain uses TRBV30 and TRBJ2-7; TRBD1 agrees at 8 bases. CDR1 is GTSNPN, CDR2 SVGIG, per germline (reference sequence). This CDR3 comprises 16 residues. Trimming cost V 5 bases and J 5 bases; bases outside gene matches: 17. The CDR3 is CAWGGISRGPFDEQYF. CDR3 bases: TGTGCCTGGGGGGGGATCTCCAGGGGGCCCTTTGACGAGCAGTACTTC.

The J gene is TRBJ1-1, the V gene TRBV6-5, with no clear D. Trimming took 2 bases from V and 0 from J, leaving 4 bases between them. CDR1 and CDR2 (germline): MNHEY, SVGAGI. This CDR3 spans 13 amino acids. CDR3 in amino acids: CASSYALNTEAFF. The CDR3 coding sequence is TGTGCCAGCAGTTACGCTCTGAACACTGAAGCTTTCTTT.

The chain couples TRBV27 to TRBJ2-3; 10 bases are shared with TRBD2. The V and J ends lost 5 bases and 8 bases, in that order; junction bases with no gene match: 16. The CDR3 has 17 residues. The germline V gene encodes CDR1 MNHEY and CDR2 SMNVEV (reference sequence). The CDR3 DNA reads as TGTGCCAGCAGTGCCGCCCTCGCTAGAGCGGGAGGGGGTACGCAGTATTTT. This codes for CASSAALARAGGGTQYF.

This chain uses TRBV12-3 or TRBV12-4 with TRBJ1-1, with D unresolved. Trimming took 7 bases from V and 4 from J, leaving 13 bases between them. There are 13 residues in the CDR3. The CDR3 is CASTIWPSTEAFF. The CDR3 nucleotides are TGTGCCAGCACTATTTGGCCGAGCACTGAAGCTTTCTTT.

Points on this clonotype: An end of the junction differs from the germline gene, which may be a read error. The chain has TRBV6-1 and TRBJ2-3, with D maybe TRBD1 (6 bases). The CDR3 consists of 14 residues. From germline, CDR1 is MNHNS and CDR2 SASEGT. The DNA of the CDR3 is TGTGCGAGCAGCGGAGAGGGGGAGCCAGAGACGCAGTATTTC. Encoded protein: CASSGEGEPETQYF.

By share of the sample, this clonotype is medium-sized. Here the CDR3 reads CASSEAWNTGELFF. In DNA, the CDR3 is TGTGCCAGCAGTGAAGCTTGGAACACCGGGGAGCTGTTTTTT. V is TRBV6-1 and J is TRBJ2-2; D unclear. This CDR3 spans 14 amino acids. Germline CDR1 reads MNHNS; CDR2 reads SASEGT. Trimming took off 0 bases at V and 1 base at J, with 3 bases between the two ends.

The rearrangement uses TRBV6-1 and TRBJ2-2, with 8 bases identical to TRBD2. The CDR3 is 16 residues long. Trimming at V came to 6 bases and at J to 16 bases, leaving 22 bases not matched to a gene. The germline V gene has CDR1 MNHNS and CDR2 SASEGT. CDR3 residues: CASSVLAADVTETQFF. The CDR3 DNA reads TGTGCCAGCAGCGTACTAGCGGCTGATGTCACCGAGACGCAGTTTTTT.

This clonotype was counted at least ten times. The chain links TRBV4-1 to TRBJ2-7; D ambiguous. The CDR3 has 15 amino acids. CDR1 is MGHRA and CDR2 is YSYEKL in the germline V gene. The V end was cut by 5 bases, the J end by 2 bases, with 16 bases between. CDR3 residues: CASSDQVYKPYEQYF. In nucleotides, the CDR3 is TGCGCCAGCAGCGACCAAGTTTACAAGCCCTACGAGCAGTACTTC.

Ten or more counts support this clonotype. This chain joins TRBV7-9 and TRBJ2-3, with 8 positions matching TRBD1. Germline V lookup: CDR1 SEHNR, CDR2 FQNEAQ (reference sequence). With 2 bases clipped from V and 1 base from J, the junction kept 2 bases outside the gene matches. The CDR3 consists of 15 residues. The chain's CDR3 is CASSLQGAGTDTQYF. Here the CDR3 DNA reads TGTGCCAGCAGCTTACAGGGGGCCGGCACAGATACGCAGTATTTT.

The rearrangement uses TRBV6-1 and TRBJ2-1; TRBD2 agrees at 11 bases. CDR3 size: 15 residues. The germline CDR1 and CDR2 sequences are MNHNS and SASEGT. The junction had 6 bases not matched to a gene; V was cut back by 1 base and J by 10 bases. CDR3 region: CASSEETSGIWEQFF. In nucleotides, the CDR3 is TGTGCCAGCAGTGAAGAGACTAGCGGGATATGGGAGCAGTTCTTC.

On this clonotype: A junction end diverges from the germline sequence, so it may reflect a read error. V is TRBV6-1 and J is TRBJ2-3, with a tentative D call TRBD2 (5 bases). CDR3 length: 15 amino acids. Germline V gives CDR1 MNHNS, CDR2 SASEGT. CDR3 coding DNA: TGTGCCAGCGGTCTGCGGGCTGTGAGCACAAATGCGCAGTACTTT. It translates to CASGLRAVSTNAQYF.

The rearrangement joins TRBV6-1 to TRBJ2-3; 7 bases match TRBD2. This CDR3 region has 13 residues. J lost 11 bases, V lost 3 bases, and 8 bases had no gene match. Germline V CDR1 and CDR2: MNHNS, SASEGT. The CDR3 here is CASSEGGGLVQYF. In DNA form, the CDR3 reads TGTGCCAGCAGTGAGGGGGGGGGTCTGGTGCAGTATTTT.

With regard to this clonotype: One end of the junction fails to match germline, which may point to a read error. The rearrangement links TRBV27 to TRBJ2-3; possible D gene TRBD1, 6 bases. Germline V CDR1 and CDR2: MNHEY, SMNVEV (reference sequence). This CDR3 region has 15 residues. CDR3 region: CASGSRGRRTETQYF. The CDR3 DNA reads TGTGCCAGCGGTTCCAGGGGCCGTCGCACAGAGACGCAGTATTTC.

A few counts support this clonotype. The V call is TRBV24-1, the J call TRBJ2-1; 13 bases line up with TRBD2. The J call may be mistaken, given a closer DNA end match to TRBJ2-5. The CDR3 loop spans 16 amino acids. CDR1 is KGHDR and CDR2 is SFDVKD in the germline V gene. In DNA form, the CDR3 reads TGTGCCACCAGTGACCCCGGACTAGCGGGAGTAGAGACCCAGTACTTC. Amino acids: CATSDPGLAGVETQYF.